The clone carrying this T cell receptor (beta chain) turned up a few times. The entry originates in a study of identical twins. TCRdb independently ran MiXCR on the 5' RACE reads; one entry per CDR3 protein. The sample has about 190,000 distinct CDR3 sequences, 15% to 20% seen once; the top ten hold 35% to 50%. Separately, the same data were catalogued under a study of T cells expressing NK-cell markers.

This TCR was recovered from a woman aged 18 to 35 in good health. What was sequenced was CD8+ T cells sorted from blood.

CDR3 protein: CSASPASSYNEQFF. CDR3 sequence (DNA): TGCAGTGCTTCCCCGGCGAGCTCCTACAATGAGCAGTTCTTC. The chain has TRBV20-1 and TRBJ2-1; no clear D gene. The V and J ends lost 5 bases and 0 bases respectively, with 11 bases between them. In germline, CDR1 is DFQATT, CDR2 SNEGSKA (reference sequence). The length of the CDR3 is 14 residues.